The clone carrying this TCR beta chain was seen just once. TCRdb keeps only in-frame clones here, not all; method: immunoSEQ multiplex PCR. The table has about 300,000 clones, roughly 90% seen once; the top ten hold about 2%. These data are taken from a study of blood T cell repertoires in COVID-19. Trimming took 3 bases from V and 5 from J, leaving 5 bases between them. CDR1 and CDR2 (germline): LGHNA, YNFKEQ. This CDR3 is 11 amino acids long. The material sequenced was peripheral blood. The rearrangement joins TRBV4-2 to TRBJ2-7, with D possibly TRBD1 on 5 matching bases. This TCR was recovered from a man aged 18 to 29 with active or convalescent COVID-19. CDR3 coding DNA: TGTGCCAGCAGCCACAGGGACGAGCAGTACTTC. This encodes CASSHRDEQYF.